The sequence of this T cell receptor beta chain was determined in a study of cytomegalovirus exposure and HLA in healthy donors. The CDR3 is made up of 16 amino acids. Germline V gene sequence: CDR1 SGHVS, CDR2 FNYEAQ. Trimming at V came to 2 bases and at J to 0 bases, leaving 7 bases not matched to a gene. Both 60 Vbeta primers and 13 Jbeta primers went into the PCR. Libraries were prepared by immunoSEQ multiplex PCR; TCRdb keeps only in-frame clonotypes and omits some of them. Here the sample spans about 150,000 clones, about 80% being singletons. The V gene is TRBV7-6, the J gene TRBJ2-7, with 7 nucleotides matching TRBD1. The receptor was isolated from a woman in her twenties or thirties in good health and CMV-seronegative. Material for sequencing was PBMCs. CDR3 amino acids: CASSLMSGTASYEQYF. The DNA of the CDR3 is TGTGCCAGCAGCTTAATGTCCGGGACAGCCTCCTACGAGCAGTACTTC.